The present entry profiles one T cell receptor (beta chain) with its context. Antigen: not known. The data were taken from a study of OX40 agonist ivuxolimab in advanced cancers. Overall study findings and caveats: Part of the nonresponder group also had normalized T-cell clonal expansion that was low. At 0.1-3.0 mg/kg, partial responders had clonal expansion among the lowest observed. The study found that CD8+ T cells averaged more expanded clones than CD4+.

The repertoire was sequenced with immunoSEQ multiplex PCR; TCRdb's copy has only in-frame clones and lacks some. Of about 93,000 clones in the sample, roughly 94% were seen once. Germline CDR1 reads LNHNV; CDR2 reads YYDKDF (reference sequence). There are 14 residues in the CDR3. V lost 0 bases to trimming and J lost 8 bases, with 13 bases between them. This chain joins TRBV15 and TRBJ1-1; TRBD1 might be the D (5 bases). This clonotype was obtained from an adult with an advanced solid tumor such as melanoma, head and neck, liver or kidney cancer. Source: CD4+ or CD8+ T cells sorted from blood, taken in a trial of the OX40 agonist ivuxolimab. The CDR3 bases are TGTGCCACCAGCAGAGATCGCGCAGGGATCGAAGCTTTCTTT. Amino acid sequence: CATSRDRAGIEAFF.